Below are 20 T cell receptor beta chains sequenced from a single sample in a study of cytomegalovirus exposure and HLA in healthy donors. TCRdb's copy holds only in-frame clones and misses some; the assay was immunoSEQ multiplex PCR. In the table there are roughly 80,000 clones, roughly 91% of which are singletons. The sequencing sample was made of PBMCs. These receptors were collected from a man aged 30 to 39 in good health and CMV-seronegative.

V gene TRBV5-1 combines with J gene TRBJ2-3; D is ambiguous. V lost 4 bases to trimming and J lost 6 bases, with 12 bases between them. The CDR3 spans 13 residues. Germline CDR1 reads SGHRS; CDR2 reads YFSETQ. The CDR3 nucleotides are TGCGCCAGCAGCCCTGGTTCGAGGGATACGCAGTATTTT. Translating gives CASSPGSRDTQYF.

This clone was found once. V gene TRBV13 combines with J gene TRBJ1-4, with 7 bases matching TRBD1. With V trimmed by 5 bases and J by 5 bases, 8 bases remained unmatched. Germline V gene data show CDR1 as PRHDT and CDR2 as FYEKMQ (reference sequence). This CDR3 contains 15 residues. The CDR3 sequence: CASSEGDRQNEKLFF. The CDR3 region has the DNA TGTGCCAGCAGCGAAGGGGACAGACAGAATGAAAAACTGTTTTTT.

The chain recombines TRBV11-2 with TRBJ2-5; the D is unclear. The CDR3 length is 16 residues. Germline CDR1 is SGHAT and CDR2 is FQNNGV. Trimming shortened V by 1 base and J by 2 bases, and 14 bases separated the two germline ends. Written as DNA, the CDR3 is TGTGCCAGCAGCTTAGGGGCCAGCCAGGTACAAGAGACCCAGTACTTC. Encoded protein: CASSLGASQVQETQYF.

This clone was detected once. The V and J genes are TRBV19 and TRBJ1-4, with a possible D match to TRBD1 (5 bases). The V gene's germline CDR1 is LNHDA and CDR2 SQIVND (reference sequence). This CDR3 contains 15 residues. Trimming took 5 bases from V and 4 from J, leaving 14 bases between them. CDR3 residues: CASSPRPGLNEKLFF. The CDR3 coding sequence is TGTGCCAGTAGTCCACGACCGGGACTTAATGAAAAACTGTTTTTT. The full variable domain, in which reference TRBV19 and TRBJ1-4 provide the parts outside the CDR3, is DGGITQSPKYLFRKEGQNVTLSCEQNLNHDAMYWYRQDPGQGLRLIYYSQIVNDFQKGDIAEGYSVSREKKESFPLTVTSAQKNPTAFYLCASSPRPGLNEKLFFGSGTQLSVL.

The chain joins TRBV6-6 to TRBJ1-1, with 7 bases fitting TRBD1. The germline gives CDR1 MNHNY, CDR2 SVGAGI (reference sequence). This CDR3 is built from 16 residues. The V gene end was trimmed by 8 bases and the J gene end by 0 bases; junction bases not matched to a gene: 12. Here the CDR3 reads CASRLQGGGVNTEAFF. The CDR3 DNA reads TGTGCCAGCCGTCTTCAAGGGGGCGGCGTGAACACTGAAGCTTTCTTT.

V usage is TRBV28 and J usage is TRBJ2-1; possibly TRBD2 for D (6 bases). Germline V gene data show CDR1 as MDHEN and CDR2 as SYDVKM. Trimming removed 2 bases at V and 1 base at J, with 12 bases between. This CDR3 has 16 residues. CDR3 nucleotides: TGTGCCAGCAGTTTACCTAGCGTCCATTCCTACAATGAGCAGTTCTTC. Protein sequence: CASSLPSVHSYNEQFF.

V and J are TRBV10-1 and TRBJ2-3; TRBD2 matches 9 bases. Per germline, CDR1 WNHNN and CDR2 SYGVQD (reference sequence). J lost 2 bases, V lost 5 bases, and 8 bases had no gene match. The CDR3 is 16 residues long. CDR3 sequence (DNA): TGCGCCAGCAGTCCAGTTAGCGGGAGATACACAGATACGCAGTATTTT. Protein: CASSPVSGRYTDTQYF.

The rearrangement links TRBV11-2 to TRBJ2-7, with D possibly being TRBD1 (6 bases). V lost 0 bases to trimming and J lost 3 bases, with 12 bases between them. This CDR3 comprises 15 residues. Germline V gene lookup returns CDR1 SGHAT and CDR2 FQNNGV. The CDR3 reads CASSLDGGRLYEQYF. CDR3 nucleotide sequence: TGTGCCAGCAGCTTAGATGGGGGCCGGCTCTACGAGCAGTACTTC.

The chain couples TRBV28 to TRBJ2-7; 7 nucleotides match TRBD2. This CDR3 comprises 15 residues. V lost 2 bases, J lost 3 bases, and 7 bases stayed unmatched. Looked up from germline, CDR1 is MDHEN and CDR2 is SYDVKM. The CDR3 sequence: CASSLGEGIYYEQYF. The CDR3 nucleotides are TGTGCCAGCAGTTTAGGGGAGGGGATCTACTACGAGCAGTACTTC.

This rearrangement joins TRBV7-9 to TRBJ1-4; the match to TRBD1 covers 9 bases. V lost 1 base and J lost 4; bases outside the gene matches: 4. The germline gives CDR1 SEHNR, CDR2 FQNEAQ (reference sequence). The CDR3 totals 16 residues. CDR3 in amino acids: CASSLGGTGLNEKLFF. DNA for the CDR3: TGTGCCAGCAGCTTAGGTGGGACAGGGCTTAATGAAAAACTGTTTTTT. Full variable domain (rest looked up from reference TRBV7-9 and TRBJ1-4): DTGVSQNPRHKITKRGQNVTFRCDPISEHNRLYWYRQTLGQGPEFLTYFQNEAQLEKSRLLSDRFSAERPKGSFSTLEIQRTEQGDSAMYLCASSLGGTGLNEKLFFGSGTQLSVL.

The table lists this clone with a count of one. The J gene is TRBJ1-5, the V gene TRBV6-6; D unresolved. In germline, CDR1 is MNHNY, CDR2 SVGAGI (reference sequence). The V end lost 6 bases, the J end lost 5 bases, and 17 bases lay between the germline ends. The CDR3 is 15 amino acids. CDR3 residues: CASRESDEIHQPQHF. The CDR3, as DNA: TGTGCCAGCAGGGAGTCAGACGAAATACATCAGCCCCAGCATTTT.

The V and J genes are TRBV7-8 and TRBJ1-4, with D perhaps TRBD1 (6 bases). This CDR3 has 15 residues. V was cut by 5 bases and J by 8 bases, with 18 bases left in between. Germline V lookup: CDR1 SGHVS, CDR2 FQNEAQ. CDR3 sequence reads: CASSPNQGPSEKLFF. The DNA of the CDR3 is TGTGCCAGCAGCCCCAATCAGGGGCCGAGCGAAAAACTGTTTTTT.

The chain combines TRBV2 with TRBJ1-2, with a weak D call TRBD1 (5 bases). The V and J ends lost 11 bases and 8 bases respectively, with 27 bases between them. CDR1 and CDR2 from the germline V gene are SNHLY and FYNNEI. This CDR3 has 15 amino acids. The CDR3 nucleotides are TGTGCCTTGGACCCTGACAGTCCCTTTATAGGAGGCTACACCTTC. Translated: CALDPDSPFIGGYTF.

This chain uses TRBV6-1 with TRBJ1-5; D remains unclear. Looked up from germline, CDR1 is MNHNS and CDR2 is SASEGT. Trimming left V 6 bases short and J 5 bases short, with 14 bases between. The CDR3 runs 14 residues. CDR3 residues: CASSSLPADQPQHF. The CDR3 DNA reads as TGTGCCAGCAGCTCCCTCCCGGCGGATCAGCCCCAGCATTTT.

The V gene is TRBV2, the J gene TRBJ2-7, with 7 positions matching TRBD2. There are 14 residues in the CDR3. Germline V gives CDR1 SNHLY, CDR2 FYNNEI. The junction had 9 bases not matched to a gene; V was cut back by 6 bases and J by 4 bases. In DNA, the CDR3 is TGTGCCAGCAGGGGCGGGGGAGTCGGGTACGAGCAGTACTTC. Its translation is CASRGGGVGYEQYF.

The chain employs TRBV5-1 and TRBJ1-1, with 9 bases aligning to TRBD1. The CDR3 loop spans 15 amino acids. The germline CDR1 and CDR2 sequences are SGHRS and YFSETQ. Trimming removed 5 bases from V and 7 bases from J; junction bases left unmatched: 12. The CDR3 nucleotides are TGCGCCAGCAGACAGGGGCCGGGACAGGGAGTTGAAGCTTTCTTT. Its protein product is CASRQGPGQGVEAFF. The full variable domain, with the rest looked up from reference TRBV5-1 and TRBJ1-1, is KAGVTQTPRYLIKTRGQQVTLSCSPISGHRSVSWYQQTPGQGLQFLFEYFSETQRNKGNFPGRFSGRQFSNSRSEMNVSTLELGDSALYLCASRQGPGQGVEAFFGQGTRLTVV.

This clone was seen only once. V gene TRBV6-1 combines with J gene TRBJ2-7; possible D gene TRBD2, 6 bases. Germline CDR1 is MNHNS and CDR2 is SASEGT. The ends were cut back, 1 base at V and 1 base at J, with 14 bases in the middle. CDR3 length equals 16 residues. CDR3 amino acids: CASSEVMTRISYEQYF. The DNA of the CDR3 is TGTGCCAGCAGTGAAGTGATGACTAGAATTTCCTACGAGCAGTACTTC.

The chain joins TRBV7-2 to TRBJ2-1; 7 nucleotides agree with TRBD2. Germline values: CDR1 SGHTA, CDR2 FQGNSA. The length of the CDR3 is 15 residues. V was clipped by 0 bases and J by 5 bases; unmatched bases: 4. The chain's CDR3 is CASSLAGTTNNEQFF. The CDR3, as DNA: TGTGCCAGCAGCTTAGCGGGGACTACCAACAATGAGCAGTTCTTC.

V usage is TRBV5-1 and J usage is TRBJ2-7; TRBD2 might be the D (5 bases). V lost 1 base and J lost 3, with 11 bases in between. CDR1 is SGHRS, CDR2 YFSETQ, per germline. The CDR3 has 14 amino acids. This CDR3 reads CASSLSGDGYEQYF. The DNA of the CDR3 is TGCGCCAGCAGCTTGTCCGGGGATGGCTACGAGCAGTACTTC.

The rearrangement uses TRBV7-6 and TRBJ2-1; TRBD2 matches 9 bases. The CDR3 is 19 amino acids. CDR1 and CDR2 (germline): SGHVS, FNYEAQ. The junction had 19 bases not matched to a gene; V was cut back by 2 bases and J by 8 bases. This chain's CDR3 is CASSLRTGGAGGTLHEQFF. The CDR3 nucleotides are TGTGCCAGCAGCTTAAGGACCGGTGGAGCGGGGGGTACTTTACATGAGCAGTTCTTC.